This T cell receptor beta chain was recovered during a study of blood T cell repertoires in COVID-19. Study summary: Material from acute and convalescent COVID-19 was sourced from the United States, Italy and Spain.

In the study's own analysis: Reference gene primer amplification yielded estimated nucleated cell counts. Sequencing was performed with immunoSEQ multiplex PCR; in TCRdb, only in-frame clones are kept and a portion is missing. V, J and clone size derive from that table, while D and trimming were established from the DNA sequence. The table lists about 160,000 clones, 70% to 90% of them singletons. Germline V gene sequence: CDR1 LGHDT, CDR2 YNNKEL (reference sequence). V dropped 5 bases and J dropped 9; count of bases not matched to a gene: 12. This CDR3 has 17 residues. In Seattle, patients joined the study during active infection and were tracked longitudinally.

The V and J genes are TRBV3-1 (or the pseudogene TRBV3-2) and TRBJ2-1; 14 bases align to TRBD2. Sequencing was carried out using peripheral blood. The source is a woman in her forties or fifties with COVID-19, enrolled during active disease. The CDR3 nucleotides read TGTGCCAGCAGCAAACGGACTAGCGGGGGGACCTCCGGTGAGCAGTTCTTC. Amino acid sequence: CASSKRTSGGTSGEQFF.